This T cell receptor (beta chain) emerged from a study of T cell responses to AZD1222 COVID-19 vaccine (dated by TCRdb to the early 2020s). At the level of the whole study: AZD1222 recipients with second doses at about 4 weeks or about 12 weeks were pooled, because spike-specific TCR depth and breadth did not differ between schedules. TCR sequencing was performed for fewer than 250 trial participants, of whom 200 to 220 were given two doses of AZD1222 and some 26 were given two doses of MenACWY control vaccine. Enrollment into the trials was organized by age into subgroups of 18-55, 56-69 and 70-plus years, and those subgroups contained roughly 150, 30 and 60 TCR-sequenced participants, respectively.

This clone was picked up a small number of times. The clone's antigen remains unknown. Per-base quality was not reported, and no clone a single base away is much larger than it. The CDR3 regions of human TCRbeta chains were analyzed by immunosequencing. The authors' pipeline ran thus. TCRs in the repertoires were compared against a reference library of SARS-CoV-2-specific TCRs that had been generated with the MIRA antigen-specificity platform. Breadth meant the fraction of unique TCRs that were SARS-CoV-2-associated, whereas depth meant the fraction of total T cells that were SARS-CoV-2-associated. Using the MIRA data, every spike-specific TCR was mapped to the spike region that the TCR reacted to and assigned to either a CD4 or a CD8 class. Log10-transformed breadth and depth values were compared by one-way ANOVA with Sidak's multiple comparisons tests. As stored in TCRdb, this immuneACCESS dataset retains in-frame rearrangements with V and J assigned. A fraction of the clones does not appear; measured against another copy, unresolved V genes explain less than half of the discrepancy, and the remainder lacks a known reason. D and trimming were read from the DNA, whereas the V and J calls and clone size are those reported in that table. The sample table contains 150,000 to 160,000 clones; only one count was recorded for 90% of them. 1.5% to 2% of the sample lies in the top ten.

The paper's findings and limits, for the study overall: The whole spike protein was spanned by vaccine-associated CD4 TCRs, and dominant responses were seen in regions 160-218 and 743-854. Conclusions about previously exposed vaccinees are limited, since just 5 or 6 AZD1222 recipients were seropositive for SARS-CoV-2 at baseline. After two AZD1222 doses, spike-specific TCR breadth and depth were significantly higher than at day 0 and than in MenACWY recipients. Because no day 14 peak-response samples were available, repertoires were characterized only after the peak T cell response. Nearly half of unique spike-specific TCRs reportedly recognized epitopes outside regions mutated in the B.1.351 and B.1.1.7 variants. In the small 56-69-year group, the increase in depth fell short of significance, most likely because of low power. Participants were mostly white British, with more females than males. The authors suggested clonal diversity may have been underestimated.

The time point label, read with the paper, signifies: baseline before first vaccination. The vaccinee samples were drawn from two UK trials, COV001 and COV002, one of which was a single-blind randomized controlled phase 2/3 trial testing AZD1222 (ChAdOx1 nCoV-19) in healthy adults. For TCRbeta chain sequencing, PBMC samples from trial participants were taken at day 0 and at day 28 after the second dose. Per the germline V gene, ENHRY is the CDR1 and SYGVKD is the CDR2. From the cysteine through the phenylalanine, the CDR3 covers 16 amino acids. Solely the CDR3 DNA is kept, with 48 bases framed from the first base.

The sequencing used peripheral blood, collected on day 0 of AZD1222 vaccination. The receptor was isolated from an adult in good health. Recombination linked TRBV10-3 to TRBJ2-5; TRBD2 might be the D gene, on 7 matching bases. The DNA sequence is as follows: TGTGCAATTTCGGGGGGCTCCGGAGGTCTTCCAGAGACCCAGTACTTC. Translated, this is CAISGGSGGLPETQYF.